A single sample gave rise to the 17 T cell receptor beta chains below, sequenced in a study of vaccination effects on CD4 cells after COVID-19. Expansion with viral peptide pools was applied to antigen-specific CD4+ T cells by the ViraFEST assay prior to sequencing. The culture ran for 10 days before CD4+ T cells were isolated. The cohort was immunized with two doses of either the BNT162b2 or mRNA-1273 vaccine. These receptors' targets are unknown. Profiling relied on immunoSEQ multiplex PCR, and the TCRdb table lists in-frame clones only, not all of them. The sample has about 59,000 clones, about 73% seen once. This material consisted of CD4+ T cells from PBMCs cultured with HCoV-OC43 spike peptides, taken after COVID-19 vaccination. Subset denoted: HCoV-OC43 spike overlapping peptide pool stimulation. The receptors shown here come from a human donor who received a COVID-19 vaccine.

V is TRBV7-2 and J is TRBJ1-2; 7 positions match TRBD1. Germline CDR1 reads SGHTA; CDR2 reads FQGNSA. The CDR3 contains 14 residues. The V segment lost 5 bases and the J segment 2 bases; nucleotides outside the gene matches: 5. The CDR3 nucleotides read TGTGCCAGCAGCCCGCAACAGGGGAACTATGGCTACACCTTC. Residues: CASSPQQGNYGYTF.

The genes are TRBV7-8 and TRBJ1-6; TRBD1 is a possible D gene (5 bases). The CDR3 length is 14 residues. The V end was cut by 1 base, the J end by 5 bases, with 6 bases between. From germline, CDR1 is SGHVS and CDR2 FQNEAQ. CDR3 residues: CASSLVGDNSPLHF. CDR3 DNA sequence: TGTGCCAGCAGCTTAGTGGGGGATAATTCACCCCTCCACTTT.

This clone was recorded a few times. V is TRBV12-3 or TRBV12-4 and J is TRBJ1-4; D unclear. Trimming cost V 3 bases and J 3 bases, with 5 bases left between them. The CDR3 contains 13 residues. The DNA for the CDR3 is TGTGCCAGCAGTTTGGCAGCTAATGAAAAACTGTTTTTT. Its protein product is CASSLAANEKLFF.

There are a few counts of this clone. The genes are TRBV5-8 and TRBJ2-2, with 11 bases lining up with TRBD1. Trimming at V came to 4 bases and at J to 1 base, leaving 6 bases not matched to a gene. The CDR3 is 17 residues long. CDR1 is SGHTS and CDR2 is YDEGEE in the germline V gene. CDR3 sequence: CASSRWTGGRNTGELFF. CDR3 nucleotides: TGTGCCAGCAGCAGATGGACAGGGGGCAGGAACACCGGGGAGCTGTTTTTT.

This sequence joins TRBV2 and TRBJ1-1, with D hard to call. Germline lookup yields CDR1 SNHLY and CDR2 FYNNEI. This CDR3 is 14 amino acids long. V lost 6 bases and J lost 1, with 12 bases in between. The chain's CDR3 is CASSFFTRNTEAFF. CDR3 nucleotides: TGTGCCAGCAGCTTTTTCACAAGGAACACTGAAGCTTTCTTT.

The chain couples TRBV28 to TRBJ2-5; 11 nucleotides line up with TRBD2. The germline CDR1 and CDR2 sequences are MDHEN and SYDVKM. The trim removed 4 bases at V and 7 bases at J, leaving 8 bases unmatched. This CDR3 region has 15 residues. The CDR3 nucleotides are TGTGCCAGCAGTTCGAGACTAGCGGGGATAGGGACCCAGTACTTC. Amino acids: CASSSRLAGIGTQYF.

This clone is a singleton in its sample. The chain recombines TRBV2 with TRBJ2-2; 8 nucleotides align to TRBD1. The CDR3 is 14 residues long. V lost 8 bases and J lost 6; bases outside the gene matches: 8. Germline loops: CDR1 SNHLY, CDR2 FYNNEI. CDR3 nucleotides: TGTGCCAGCGTCCGGGACAGGTTATCCGGGGAGCTGTTTTTT. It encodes CASVRDRLSGELFF. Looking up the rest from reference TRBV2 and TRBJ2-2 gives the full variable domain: EPEVTQTPSHQVTQMGQEVILRCVPISNHLYFYWYRQILGQKVEFLVSFYNNEISEKSEIFDDQFSVERPDGSNFTLKIRSTKLEDSAMYFCASVRDRLSGELFFGEGSRLTVL.

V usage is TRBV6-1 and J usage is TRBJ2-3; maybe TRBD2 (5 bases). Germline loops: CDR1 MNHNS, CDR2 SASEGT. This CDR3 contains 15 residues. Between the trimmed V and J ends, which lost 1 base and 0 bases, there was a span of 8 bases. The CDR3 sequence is CASSEVVASTDTQYF. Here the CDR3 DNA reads TGTGCCAGCAGTGAAGTGGTAGCGAGCACAGATACGCAGTATTTT.

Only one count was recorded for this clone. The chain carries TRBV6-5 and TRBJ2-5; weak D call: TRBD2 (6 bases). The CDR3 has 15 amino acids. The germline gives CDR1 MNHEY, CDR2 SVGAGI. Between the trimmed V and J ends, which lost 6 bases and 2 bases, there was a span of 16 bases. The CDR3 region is CASSLRERGQETQYF. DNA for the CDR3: TGTGCCAGCAGCCTCCGGGAGAGAGGACAAGAGACCCAGTACTTC.

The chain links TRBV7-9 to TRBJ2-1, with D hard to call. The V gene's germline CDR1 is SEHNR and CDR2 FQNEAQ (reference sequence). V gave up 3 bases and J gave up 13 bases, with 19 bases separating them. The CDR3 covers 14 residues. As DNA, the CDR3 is TGTGCCAGCAGCTTCCAAACCAATACAATGAGTCAGTTCTTC. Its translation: CASSFQTNTMSQFF. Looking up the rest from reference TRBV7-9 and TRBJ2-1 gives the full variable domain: DTGVSQNPRHKITKRGQNVTFRCDPISEHNRLYWYRQTLGQGPEFLTYFQNEAQLEKSRLLSDRFSAERPKGSFSTLEIQRTEQGDSAMYLCASSFQTNTMSQFFGPGTRLTVL.

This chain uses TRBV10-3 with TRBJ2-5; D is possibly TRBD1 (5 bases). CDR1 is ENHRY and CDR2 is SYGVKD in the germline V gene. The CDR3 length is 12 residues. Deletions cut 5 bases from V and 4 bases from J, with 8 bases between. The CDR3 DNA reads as TGTGCCATCAGTCCACAGGCAGAGACCCAGTACTTC. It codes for CAISPQAETQYF.

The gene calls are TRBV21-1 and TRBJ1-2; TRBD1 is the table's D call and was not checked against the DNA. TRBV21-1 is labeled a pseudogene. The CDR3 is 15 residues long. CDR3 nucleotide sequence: TGTGCCAGCAGCAAAGGGAGGACAGGGACCTATGGCTACACCTTC. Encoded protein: CASSKGRTGTYGYTF.

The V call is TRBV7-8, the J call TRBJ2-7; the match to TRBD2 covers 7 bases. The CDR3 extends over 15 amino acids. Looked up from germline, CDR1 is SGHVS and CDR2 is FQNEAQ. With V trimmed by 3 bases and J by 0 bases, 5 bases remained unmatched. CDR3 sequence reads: CASSFGGVSSYEQYV. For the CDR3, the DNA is TGTGCCAGCAGCTTTGGGGGGGTCAGCTCCTACGAGCAGTACGTC.

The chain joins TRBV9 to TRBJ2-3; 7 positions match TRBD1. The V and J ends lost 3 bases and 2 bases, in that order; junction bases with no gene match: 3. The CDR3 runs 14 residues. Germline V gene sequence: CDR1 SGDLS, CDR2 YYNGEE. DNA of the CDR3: TGTGCCAGCAGCGCGACAGGGAACACAGATACGCAGTATTTT. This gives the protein CASSATGNTDTQYF.

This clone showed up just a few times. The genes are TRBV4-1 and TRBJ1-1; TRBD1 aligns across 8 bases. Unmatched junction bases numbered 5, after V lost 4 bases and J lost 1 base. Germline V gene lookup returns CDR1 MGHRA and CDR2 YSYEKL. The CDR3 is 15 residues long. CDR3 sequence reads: CASSRQTGANTEAFF. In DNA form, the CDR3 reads TGCGCCAGCAGCCGTCAGACAGGGGCGAACACTGAAGCTTTCTTT.

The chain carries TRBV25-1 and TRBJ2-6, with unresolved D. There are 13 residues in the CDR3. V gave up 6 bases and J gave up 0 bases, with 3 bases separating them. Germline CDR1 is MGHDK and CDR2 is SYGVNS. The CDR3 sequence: CASSTSGANVLTF. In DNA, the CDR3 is TGTGCCAGCAGCACCTCTGGGGCCAACGTCCTGACTTTC.

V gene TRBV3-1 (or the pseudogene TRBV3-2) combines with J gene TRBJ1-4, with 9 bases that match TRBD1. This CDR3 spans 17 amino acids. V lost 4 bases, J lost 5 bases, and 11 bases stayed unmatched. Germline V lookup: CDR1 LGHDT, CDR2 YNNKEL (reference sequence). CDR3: CASSPGQGISENEKLFF. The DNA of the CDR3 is TGTGCCAGCAGCCCCGGACAGGGGATCTCGGAAAATGAAAAACTGTTTTTT.